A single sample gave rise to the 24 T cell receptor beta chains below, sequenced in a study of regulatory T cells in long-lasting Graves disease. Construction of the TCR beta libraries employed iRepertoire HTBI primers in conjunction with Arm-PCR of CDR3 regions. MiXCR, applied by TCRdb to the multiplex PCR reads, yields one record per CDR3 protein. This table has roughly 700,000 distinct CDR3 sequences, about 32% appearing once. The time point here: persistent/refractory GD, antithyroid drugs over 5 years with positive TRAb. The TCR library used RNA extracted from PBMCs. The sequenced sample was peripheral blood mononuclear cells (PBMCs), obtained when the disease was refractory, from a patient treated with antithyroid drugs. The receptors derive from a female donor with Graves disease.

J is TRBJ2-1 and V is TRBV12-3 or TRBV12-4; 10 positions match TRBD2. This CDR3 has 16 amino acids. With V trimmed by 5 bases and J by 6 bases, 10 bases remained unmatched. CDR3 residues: CASSAPRLAGLNEQFF. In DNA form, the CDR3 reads TGTGCCAGCAGTGCCCCCCGACTAGCGGGCCTCAATGAGCAGTTCTTC.

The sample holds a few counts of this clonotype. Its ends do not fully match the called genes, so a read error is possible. The CDR3: CSAESRGQSYEQYF. CDR3 sequence (DNA): TGCAGCGCTGAAAGCAGGGGGCAATCCTACGAGCAGTACTTC. The chain links TRBV29-1 to TRBJ2-7; TRBD1 matches 8 bases. The CDR3 is 14 residues long. CDR1 is SQVTM, CDR2 ANQGSEA, per germline.

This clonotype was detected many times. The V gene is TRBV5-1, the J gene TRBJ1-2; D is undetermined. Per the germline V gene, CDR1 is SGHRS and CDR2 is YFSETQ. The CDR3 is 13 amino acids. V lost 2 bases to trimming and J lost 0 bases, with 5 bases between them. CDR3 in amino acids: CASSFRTNYGYTF. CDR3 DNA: TGCGCCAGCAGCTTCCGGACTAACTATGGCTACACCTTC.

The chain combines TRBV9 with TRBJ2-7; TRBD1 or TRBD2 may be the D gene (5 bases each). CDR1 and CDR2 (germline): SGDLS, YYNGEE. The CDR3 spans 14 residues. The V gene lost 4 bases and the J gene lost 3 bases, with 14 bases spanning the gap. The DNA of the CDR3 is TGTGCCAGCAGCCCCAGGGACGGAAGCTACGAGCAGTACTTC. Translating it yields CASSPRDGSYEQYF.

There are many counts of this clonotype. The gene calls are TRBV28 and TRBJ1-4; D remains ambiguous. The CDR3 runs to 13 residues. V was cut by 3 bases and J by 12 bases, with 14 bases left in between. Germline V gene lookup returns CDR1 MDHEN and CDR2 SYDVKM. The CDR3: CASSFGLRGELFF. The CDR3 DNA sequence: TGTGCCAGCAGTTTCGGTTTACGGGGAGAACTGTTTTTT.

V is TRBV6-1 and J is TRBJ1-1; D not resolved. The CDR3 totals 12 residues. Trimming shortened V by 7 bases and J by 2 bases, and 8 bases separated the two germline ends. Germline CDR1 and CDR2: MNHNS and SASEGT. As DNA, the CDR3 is TGTGCCAGCACCTATACAAACACTGAAGCTTTCTTT. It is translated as CASTYTNTEAFF.

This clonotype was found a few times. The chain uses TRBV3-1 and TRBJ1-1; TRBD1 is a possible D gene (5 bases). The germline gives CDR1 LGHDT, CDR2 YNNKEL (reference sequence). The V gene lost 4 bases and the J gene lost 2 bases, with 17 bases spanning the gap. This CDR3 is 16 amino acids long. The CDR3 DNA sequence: TGTGCCAGCAGCCCTGACGCGGGACCCCCAAACACTGAAGCTTTCTTT. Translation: CASSPDAGPPNTEAFF.

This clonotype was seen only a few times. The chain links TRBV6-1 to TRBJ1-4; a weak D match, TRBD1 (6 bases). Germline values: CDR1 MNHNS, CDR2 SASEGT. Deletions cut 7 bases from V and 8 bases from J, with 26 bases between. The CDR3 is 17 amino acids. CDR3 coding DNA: TGTGCCAGCACTCCCCCGGGGGCCGGACGAGGGTACGAAAAACTGTTTTTT. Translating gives CASTPPGAGRGYEKLFF.

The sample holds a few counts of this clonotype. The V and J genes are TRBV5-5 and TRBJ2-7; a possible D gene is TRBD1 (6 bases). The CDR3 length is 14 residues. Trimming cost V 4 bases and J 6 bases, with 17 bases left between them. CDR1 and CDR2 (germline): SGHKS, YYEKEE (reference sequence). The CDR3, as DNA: TGTGCCAGCAGCCCTTGGGGCAGGGGATCCGAGCAGTACTTC. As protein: CASSPWGRGSEQYF.

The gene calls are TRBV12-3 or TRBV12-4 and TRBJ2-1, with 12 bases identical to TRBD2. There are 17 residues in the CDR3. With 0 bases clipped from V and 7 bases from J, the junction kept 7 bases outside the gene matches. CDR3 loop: CASSLALAGGVWNEQFF. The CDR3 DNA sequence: TGTGCCAGCAGTTTAGCCCTAGCGGGAGGGGTCTGGAATGAGCAGTTCTTC.

The CDR3 coding sequence is TGTGCCAGCAGTGAAGCGCTTACACCTGTGGCTTATGGCTACACCTTC. Translating gives CASSEALTPVAYGYTF. The chain links TRBV2 to TRBJ1-2, with D hard to call. Trimming took off 0 bases at V and 5 bases at J, with 16 bases between the two ends. Germline lookup yields CDR1 SNHLY and CDR2 FYNNEI. CDR3 size: 16 residues.

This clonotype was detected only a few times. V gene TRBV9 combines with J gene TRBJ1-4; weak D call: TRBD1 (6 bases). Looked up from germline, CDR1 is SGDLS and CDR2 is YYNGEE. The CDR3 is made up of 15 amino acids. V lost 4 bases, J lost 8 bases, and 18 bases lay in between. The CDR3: CASSSGGGQEEKLFF. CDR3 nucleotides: TGTGCCAGCAGCTCCGGGGGGGGGCAGGAAGAAAAACTGTTTTTT.

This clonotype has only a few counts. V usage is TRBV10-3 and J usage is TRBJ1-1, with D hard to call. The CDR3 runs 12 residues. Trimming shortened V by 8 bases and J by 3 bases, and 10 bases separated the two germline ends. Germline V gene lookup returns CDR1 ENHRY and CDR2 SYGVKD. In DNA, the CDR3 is TGTGCCATCTCGGGTCGGGACACTGAAGCTTTCTTT. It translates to CAISGRDTEAFF.

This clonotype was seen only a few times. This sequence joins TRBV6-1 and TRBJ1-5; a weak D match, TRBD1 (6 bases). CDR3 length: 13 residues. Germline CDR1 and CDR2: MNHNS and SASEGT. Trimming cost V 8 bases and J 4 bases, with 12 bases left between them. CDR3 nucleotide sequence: TGTGCCAGCCGGGGGCCGATAAATCAGCCCCAGCATTTT. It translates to CASRGPINQPQHF.

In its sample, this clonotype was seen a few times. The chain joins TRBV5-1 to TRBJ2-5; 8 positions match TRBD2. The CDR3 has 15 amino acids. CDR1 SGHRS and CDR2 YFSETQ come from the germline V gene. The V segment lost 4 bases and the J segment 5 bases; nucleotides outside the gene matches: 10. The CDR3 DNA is TGCGCCAGCAGCCCCAGCGGGAGAGGGTGGGAGACCCAGTACTTC. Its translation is CASSPSGRGWETQYF.

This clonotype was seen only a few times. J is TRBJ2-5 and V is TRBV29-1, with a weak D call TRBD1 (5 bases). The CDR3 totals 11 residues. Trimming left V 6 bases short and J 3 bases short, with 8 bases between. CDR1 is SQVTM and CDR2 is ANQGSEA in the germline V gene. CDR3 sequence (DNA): TGCAGCGTAGGGGCTGAAGAGACCCAGTACTTC. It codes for CSVGAEETQYF.

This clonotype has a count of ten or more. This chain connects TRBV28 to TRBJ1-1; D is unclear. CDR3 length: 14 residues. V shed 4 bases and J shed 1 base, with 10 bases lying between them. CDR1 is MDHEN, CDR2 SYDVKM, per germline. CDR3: CASSSPTTNTEAFF. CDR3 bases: TGTGCCAGCAGTTCACCGACAACGAACACTGAAGCTTTCTTT.

The CDR3 region is CASSLVFSSQETQYF. The CDR3 DNA reads as TGTGCCAGCAGCTTAGTTTTTTCCTCACAAGAGACCCAGTACTTC. The chain has TRBV11-2 and TRBJ2-5; unclear D gene. This CDR3 spans 15 amino acids. Trimming cost V 1 base and J 2 bases, with 11 bases left between them. CDR1 is SGHAT and CDR2 is FQNNGV in the germline V gene.

The CDR3 DNA reads TGTGCCAGCAGCCCCGGGGACATTCAGACCCGATATGGCTACACCTTC. It codes for CASSPGDIQTRYGYTF. This chain connects TRBV7-9 to TRBJ1-2, with D perhaps matching TRBD1 (6 bases). The CDR3 extends over 16 amino acids. Germline loops: CDR1 SEHNR, CDR2 FQNEAQ (reference sequence). The ends were cut back, 5 bases at V and 5 bases at J, with 21 bases in the middle.

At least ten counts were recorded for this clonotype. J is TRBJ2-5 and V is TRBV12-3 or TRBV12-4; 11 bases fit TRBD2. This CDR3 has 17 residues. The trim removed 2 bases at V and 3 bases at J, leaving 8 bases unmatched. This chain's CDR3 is CASSLTSVLAGEETQYF. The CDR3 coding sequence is TGTGCCAGCAGTTTAACATCAGTACTAGCGGGAGAAGAGACCCAGTACTTC.

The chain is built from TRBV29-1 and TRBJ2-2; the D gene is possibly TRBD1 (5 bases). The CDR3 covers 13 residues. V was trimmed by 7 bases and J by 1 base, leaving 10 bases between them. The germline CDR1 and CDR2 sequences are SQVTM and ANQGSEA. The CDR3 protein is CSAATGNTGELFF. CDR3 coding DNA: TGCAGCGCTGCAACAGGGAACACCGGGGAGCTGTTTTTT.

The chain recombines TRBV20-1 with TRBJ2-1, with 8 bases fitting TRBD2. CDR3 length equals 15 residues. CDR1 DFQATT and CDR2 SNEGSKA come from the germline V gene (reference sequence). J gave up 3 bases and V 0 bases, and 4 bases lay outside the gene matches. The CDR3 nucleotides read TGCAGTGCTAGAGATCTAACTAGCGGCTACAATGAGCAGTTCTTC. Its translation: CSARDLTSGYNEQFF.

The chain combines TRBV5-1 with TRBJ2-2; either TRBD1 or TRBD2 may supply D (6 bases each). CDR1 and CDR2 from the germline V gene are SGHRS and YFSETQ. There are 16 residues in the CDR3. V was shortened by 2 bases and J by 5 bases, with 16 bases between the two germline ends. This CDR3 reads CASSFKEGGRTGELFF. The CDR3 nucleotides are TGCGCCAGCAGCTTTAAAGAGGGGGGAAGGACCGGGGAGCTGTTTTTT.

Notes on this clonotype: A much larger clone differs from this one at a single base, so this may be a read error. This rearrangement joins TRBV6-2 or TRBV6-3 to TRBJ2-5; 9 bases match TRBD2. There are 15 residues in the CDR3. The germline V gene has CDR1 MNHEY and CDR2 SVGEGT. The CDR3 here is CASSELTSGGEAQYF. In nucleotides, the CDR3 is TGTGCCAGCAGTGAACTGACTAGCGGAGGAGAGGCCCAGTACTTC.